This TCR beta chain was captured in a study of response to subunit inactivated influenza vaccine (dated by TCRdb to 2017 to 2018). About the investigation overall: The study used deep quantitative T cell receptor repertoire profiling to track responses to a trivalent subunit inactivated influenza vaccine. Findings and caveats that apply to the study as a whole: According to the authors, only a limited number of new T cells may be recruited by each seasonal influenza vaccination.

This clonotype was observed at least ten times. Its antigen specificity is not known. No qualities accompany the bases; no much larger clone lies one base away. The CDR3, cysteine through phenylalanine, is 15 amino acids long. Only the CDR3 portion is preserved as DNA: 45 bases, with reading frame beginning at the first base. Sequences SGHRS (CDR1) and YFSETQ (CDR2) are obtained from the germline V gene. Relative to germline, V is 1 base shorter and J is 0 bases shorter, with 7 bases between their ends. Libraries were constructed by RT-PCR. TCRdb records Illumina HiSeq 2500 as the sequencer. TCRdb ran its own pipeline on the public reads, namely fastp trimming at Q25 and MiXCR clone calling, and kept in-frame beta chains. Each entry is one CDR3 protein sequence, shown with its most common DNA and genes. In all, the sample holds about 700,000 distinct CDR3 sequences, and about 15% of those were seen once. 6.5% to 8.5% of the sample is in the top ten clones.

The chain was built from TRBV5-1 and TRBJ2-2; a confident D gene designation cannot be given. The source of this sequence is a man in his fifties who received an inactivated influenza vaccine. Donor details come from another sample of the same person, matched by shared clones. The specimen comprised PBMCs from blood, sampled approximately 15 days before vaccination. Here the CDR3 is given as CASSLIGPNTGELFF. The DNA sequence follows: TGCGCCAGCAGCTTGATCGGCCCGAACACCGGGGAGCTGTTTTTT.